The 20 T cell receptor beta chains given below trace back to one sample, sequenced in a study of cytomegalovirus exposure and HLA in healthy donors. Researchers ran the PCR with 60 Vbeta and 13 Jbeta primers. This table comes from immunoSEQ multiplex PCR, and its TCRdb copy is limited to in-frame clones, with some not included. The sample lists about 200,000 clones, just under 70% occurring once. The sequenced sample was PBMCs. The receptors originated from a middle-aged man in good health and CMV-seropositive.

V usage is TRBV5-1 and J usage is TRBJ2-3, with 9 positions matching TRBD2. J was trimmed by 4 bases and V by 0 bases; bases with no gene match: 6. This CDR3 region has 16 residues. Germline-derived CDR1 and CDR2 are SGHRS and YFSETQ. CDR3 in DNA: TGCGCCAGCAGCTTGGTCGGGACTAGCCTACCAGATACGCAGTATTTT. Amino acids: CASSLVGTSLPDTQYF.

The rearrangement links TRBV9 to TRBJ1-2; 10 bases map to TRBD1. The CDR3 sequence is 15 residues long. CDR1 is SGDLS, CDR2 YYNGEE, per germline. J gave up 2 bases and V 2 bases, and 3 bases lay outside the gene matches. The CDR3 sequence: CASSVRTGGNYGYTF. The DNA for the CDR3 is TGTGCCAGCAGCGTTCGGACAGGGGGAAACTATGGCTACACCTTC. Full variable domain (rest looked up from reference TRBV9 and TRBJ1-2): DSGVTQTPKHLITATGQRVTLRCSPRSGDLSVYWYQQSLDQGLQFLIQYYNGEERAKGNILERFSAQQFPDLHSELNLSSLELGDSALYFCASSVRTGGNYGYTFGSGTRLTVV.

The V and J genes are TRBV2 and TRBJ2-2, with D perhaps matching TRBD1 (6 bases). V lost 3 bases and J lost 6, with 11 bases in between. The CDR3 consists of 14 residues. Germline assignment: CDR1 SNHLY and CDR2 FYNNEI. In DNA form, the CDR3 reads TGTGCCAGCAGTGATCCAGGGGAAGCCGGGGAGCTGTTTTTT. This sequence encodes CASSDPGEAGELFF.

The chain combines TRBV7-2 with TRBJ2-3; 13 bases agree with TRBD2. From germline, CDR1 is SGHTA and CDR2 FQGNSA. V was clipped by 4 bases and J by 5 bases; unmatched bases: 9. The CDR3 spans 17 residues. DNA of the CDR3: TGTGCCAGCAGCTGGCGGACTAGCGGGGGCTTCCAAGATACGCAGTATTTT. It is translated as CASSWRTSGGFQDTQYF.

A word on this clone: A read error may produce the germline difference seen at one junction end. V and J are TRBV7-6 and TRBJ2-5, with 8 bases fitting TRBD2. The better agreement between TRBJ2-7 and the DNA end casts doubt on the J call. The CDR3 loop spans 14 amino acids. Germline CDR1 and CDR2: SGHVS and FNYEAQ. The CDR3, as DNA: TGTGCCAGCAGCCTAGCCCGGGAGGGCTACGAGCAGTACTTC. This translates into CASSLAREGYEQYF.

The chain has TRBV5-4 and TRBJ2-2; D remains unclear. Trimming cost V 3 bases and J 3 bases, with 12 bases left between them. The CDR3 runs to 15 residues. Germline V lookup: CDR1 SGHNT, CDR2 YYREEE (reference sequence). CDR3 coding DNA: TGTGCCAGCAGCTACCCAAACGGAGACACCGGGGAGCTGTTTTTT. This gives the protein CASSYPNGDTGELFF. Looking up the rest from reference TRBV5-4 and TRBJ2-2 gives the full variable domain: ETGVTQSPTHLIKTRGQQVTLRCSSQSGHNTVSWYQQALGQGPQFIFQYYREEENGRGNFPPRFSGLQFPNYSSELNVNALELDDSALYLCASSYPNGDTGELFFGEGSRLTVL.

The chain carries TRBV6-5 and TRBJ2-7, with TRBD2 matching 7 bases. Germline V gene data show CDR1 as MNHEY and CDR2 as SVGAGI. The length of the CDR3 is 15 residues. Trimming cost V 8 bases and J 4 bases; bases outside gene matches: 14. CDR3 region: CASSSAGVGEYEQYF. The CDR3 DNA reads as TGTGCCAGCTCCTCCGCGGGGGTCGGGGAATACGAGCAGTACTTC.

The rearrangement links TRBV6-6 to TRBJ1-1; tentatively, D is TRBD1 (6 bases). Trimming removed 3 bases from V and 4 bases from J, with 12 bases in between. The germline V gene has CDR1 MNHNY and CDR2 SVGAGI (reference sequence). The CDR3 has 14 amino acids. The CDR3 DNA reads as TGTGCCAGCAGTTATGCGGGAGGGGGCACTGAAGCTTTCTTT. The encoded protein is CASSYAGGGTEAFF.

This clone came up a few times. V is TRBV19 and J is TRBJ1-2; 9 positions match TRBD1. CDR3 length: 13 residues. J gave up 2 bases and V 10 bases, and 5 bases lay outside the gene matches. Germline V CDR1 and CDR2: LNHDA, SQIVND (reference sequence). CDR3 DNA: TGTGCCACAAGAACAGGGGGCAACTATGGCTACACCTTC. It encodes CATRTGGNYGYTF.

The chain is built from TRBV19 and TRBJ2-5; 9 nucleotides match TRBD1. V lost 5 bases to trimming and J lost 4 bases; unmatched junction nucleotides: 2. CDR1 is LNHDA, CDR2 SQIVND, per germline (reference sequence). There are 13 residues in the CDR3. The CDR3 DNA reads as TGTGCCAGTAGTCGACAGGGGGGAGAGACCCAGTACTTC. Its protein product is CASSRQGGETQYF.

CDR3 DNA: TGCAGCGTTTCGGACAGGGGAGGCGAAAAACTGTTTTTT. Translation: CSVSDRGGEKLFF. The V gene is TRBV29-1, the J gene TRBJ1-4; 9 positions agree with TRBD1. This CDR3 has 13 residues. Germline CDR1 and CDR2: SQVTM and ANQGSEA. The junction had 6 bases not matched to a gene; V was cut back by 5 bases and J by 8 bases. Full variable domain (outside the CDR3, taken from reference TRBV29-1 and TRBJ1-4): SAVISQKPSRDICQRGTSLTIQCQVDSQVTMMFWYRQQPGQSLTLIATANQGSEATYESGFVIDKFPISRPNLTFSTLTVSNMSPEDSSIYLCSVSDRGGEKLFFGSGTQLSVL.

The chain recombines TRBV5-4 with TRBJ2-5; maybe TRBD1 (6 bases). The germline V gene has CDR1 SGHNT and CDR2 YYREEE (reference sequence). CDR3 length: 15 amino acids. V gave up 5 bases and J gave up 1 base, with 15 bases separating them. CDR3 nucleotides: TGTGCCAGCAGACTCGGGACAACCCTCCAAGAGACCCAGTACTTC. This codes for CASRLGTTLQETQYF.

The V gene is TRBV7-2, the J gene TRBJ1-1; a possible D gene is TRBD1 (5 bases). Germline lookup yields CDR1 SGHTA and CDR2 FQGNSA. The CDR3 has 14 residues. V gave up 4 bases and J gave up 5 bases, with 14 bases separating them. The CDR3 nucleotides are TGTGCCAGCAGCTCAAAGGGGTCTCGGACTGAAGCTTTCTTT. Translated, it gives CASSSKGSRTEAFF.

Points on this clone: The same CDR3 also results from other DNA sequences found in this sample. This chain connects TRBV6-5 to TRBJ2-7; 8 bases line up with TRBD1. Germline V gene sequence: CDR1 MNHEY, CDR2 SVGAGI. J gave up 0 bases and V 6 bases, and 4 bases lay outside the gene matches. This CDR3 comprises 14 residues. The CDR3 sequence is CASSFGQGSYEQYF. CDR3 DNA sequence: TGTGCCAGCAGCTTCGGACAGGGCTCCTACGAGCAGTACTTC.

This clone turned up a few times. The chain carries TRBV11-2 and TRBJ2-1; 9 bases agree with TRBD2. V was pared by 4 bases and J by 3 bases, with 4 bases of the junction left unmatched. The CDR3 contains 15 residues. Germline V CDR1 and CDR2: SGHAT, FQNNGV. The CDR3 loop reads CASSWVAGDYNEQFF. In DNA, the CDR3 is TGTGCCAGCAGCTGGGTAGCGGGGGACTACAATGAGCAGTTCTTC.

About this clone: One end of the junction is discordant with germline, which a read error may explain. The rearrangement joins TRBV7-2 to TRBJ2-3; TRBD1 agrees at 10 bases. There are 15 residues in the CDR3. Germline CDR1 SGHTA, CDR2 FQGNSA. In DNA form, the CDR3 reads TGTGCCAGCAGCCCCAGGACAGGGGGAACAGCTACGCAGTATTTT. Its protein is CASSPRTGGTATQYF.

This clone has a single count. The rearrangement joins TRBV10-3 to TRBJ2-5; TRBD1 might be the D (6 bases). The CDR3 covers 14 residues. V lost 6 bases, J lost 1 base, and 12 bases lay in between. Germline CDR1 and CDR2: ENHRY and SYGVKD. CDR3: CAISLTQGQETQYF. The CDR3 nucleotides read TGTGCCATCAGCCTGACACAGGGCCAAGAGACCCAGTACTTC.

This sequence joins TRBV7-2 and TRBJ1-5; no clear D gene. V lost 0 bases, J lost 5 bases, and 5 bases lay in between. Germline CDR1 SGHTA, CDR2 FQGNSA. This CDR3 contains 13 residues. The CDR3 sequence is CASSLAAYQPQHF. The DNA of the CDR3 is TGTGCCAGCAGCTTAGCGGCTTATCAGCCCCAGCATTTT.

The gene calls are TRBV19 and TRBJ1-2; TRBD1 might be the D (5 bases). Looked up from germline, CDR1 is LNHDA and CDR2 is SQIVND (reference sequence). There are 13 residues in the CDR3. Trimming cost V 6 bases and J 4 bases, with 12 bases left between them. The CDR3 DNA is TGTGCCAGTAGCCCTCGCAGGGTCTATGGCTACACCTTC. It yields the protein CASSPRRVYGYTF.

The chain employs TRBV5-1 and TRBJ2-7, with TRBD1 as a possible D gene (5 bases). This CDR3 region has 14 residues. The germline gives CDR1 SGHRS, CDR2 YFSETQ. V was shortened by 0 bases and J by 5 bases, with 12 bases between the two germline ends. CDR3 residues: CASSLESGWDEQYF. The CDR3 bases are TGCGCCAGCAGCTTGGAGTCAGGGTGGGACGAGCAGTACTTC.